This T cell receptor (beta chain) appears in the sequencing data of a study of blood T cell repertoires in COVID-19. Across the study: The origin of the acute and convalescent COVID-19 samples was the United States, Italy and Spain.

This clone was observed a few times. This CDR3 has 15 amino acids. V dropped 6 bases and J dropped 5; count of bases not matched to a gene: 7. Per germline, CDR1 MNHEY and CDR2 SVGAGI. In the source study's methods: Amplification with reference gene primers provided the estimates of nucleated cell counts. The repertoire was sequenced with immunoSEQ multiplex PCR; TCRdb's copy has only in-frame clones and lacks some. V and J calls and clone size are given by that table; D and trimming were obtained from the DNA. The data contain some 210,000 clones, about four fifths of them seen just once; the ten biggest clones take up 2.9%.

V gene TRBV6-5 combines with J gene TRBJ1-2; 12 bases line up with TRBD1. This clonotype was obtained from a man between 50 and 59 years old with active or convalescent COVID-19. The source material was peripheral blood. The chain's CDR3 is CASRQGQGASYGYTF. CDR3 bases: TGTGCCAGCAGGCAGGGACAGGGGGCAAGTTATGGCTACACCTTC.